The subject of this entry is one T cell receptor (beta chain). MiXCR, applied by TCRdb to the 5' RACE reads, yields one record per CDR3 protein. The sample shows over 150,000 distinct CDR3 sequences, roughly 23% of them seen only once. The data originate from a study of T-cell memory formation after mild COVID-19. Germline-derived CDR1 and CDR2 are SGDLS and YYNGEE. The V gene lost 6 bases and the J gene lost 1 base, with 5 bases spanning the gap. The CDR3 runs 12 residues. The clonotype was recovered from an adult woman who had mild COVID-19 (a few samples of this study predate the infection). Cell type and time point are not known. The chain carries TRBV9 and TRBJ2-1; D is ambiguous. Material: PBMCs or a T cell subset sorted from them (not recorded which). The CDR3 protein is CASTSSYNEQFF. The CDR3 DNA sequence: TGTGCCAGCACCTCATCCTACAATGAGCAGTTCTTC.